The 23 T cell receptor beta chains below all came from one sample that was sequenced in a study of blood T cell repertoires in COVID-19. Sequenced by immunoSEQ multiplex PCR; TCRdb stores in-frame clones only, minus some. The sample includes over 200,000 clones, 75% to 90% of them seen just once. The sample comprised peripheral blood. The origin of the receptors is a man aged 25-40 years with COVID-19, enrolled during active disease.

This sequence joins TRBV7-3 and TRBJ2-6; 9 bases match TRBD2. This CDR3 is built from 17 residues. The germline V gene encodes CDR1 SGHTA and CDR2 FQGTGA. Trimming removed 5 bases from V and 0 bases from J; junction bases left unmatched: 5. The CDR3 reads CASSRGLAYSGANVLTF. CDR3 coding DNA: TGTGCCAGCAGCCGAGGACTAGCGTACTCTGGGGCCAACGTCCTGACTTTC.

This chain connects TRBV5-4 to TRBJ2-3; TRBD2 might be the D (6 bases). Trimming shortened V by 0 bases and J by 6 bases, and 8 bases separated the two germline ends. The CDR3 is 13 amino acids. In germline, CDR1 is SGHNT, CDR2 YYREEE (reference sequence). The CDR3 nucleotides are TGTGCCAGCAGCTTGGCCGGGGGTGATACGCAGTATTTT. As protein: CASSLAGGDTQYF.

This clone was detected a few times. The chain combines TRBV2 with TRBJ1-4; 9 bases align to TRBD1. The CDR3 consists of 16 residues. Looked up from germline, CDR1 is SNHLY and CDR2 is FYNNEI. Unmatched junction bases numbered 7, after V lost 4 bases and J lost 4 bases. The CDR3, as DNA: TGTGCCAGCAGTGCGGACAGGGGAATTAGTAATGAAAAACTGTTTTTT. Translation gives CASSADRGISNEKLFF.

The count of this clone is one. The genes are TRBV28 and TRBJ1-5; TRBD1 might be the D (5 bases). Germline loops: CDR1 MDHEN, CDR2 SYDVKM. V shed 6 bases and J shed 4 bases, with 16 bases lying between them. CDR3 length: 15 amino acids. The CDR3 nucleotides read TGTGCCAGCAGGGGCGCAGGGCGGCCTAATCAGCCCCAGCATTTT. It yields the protein CASRGAGRPNQPQHF. Drawing the rest from reference TRBV28 and TRBJ1-5, the complete variable domain is DVKVTQSSRYLVKRTGEKVFLECVQDMDHENMFWYRQDPGLGLRLIYFSYDVKMKEKGDIPEGYSVSREKKERFSLILESASTNQTSMYLCASRGAGRPNQPQHFGDGTRLSIL.

The chain links TRBV28 to TRBJ2-1; 8 positions match TRBD2. The J segment lost 6 bases and the V segment lost 2 bases, leaving 15 bases of the junction unmatched. The CDR3 has 18 amino acids. The germline CDR1 and CDR2 sequences are MDHEN and SYDVKM. CDR3 nucleotides: TGTGCCAGCAGTTTAATTACCCCCGGGGGGGCCAGTTCCAATGAGCAGTTCTTC. Residues: CASSLITPGGASSNEQFF.

This clone was picked up a small number of times. V is TRBV2 and J is TRBJ1-1, with 7 bases matching TRBD1. The CDR3 is 14 residues long. CDR1 is SNHLY and CDR2 is FYNNEI in the germline V gene. V trimming: 5 bases; J trimming: 1 base; junction bases outside the gene matches: 4. The CDR3 loop reads CASSPTGWNTEAFF. Here the CDR3 DNA reads TGTGCCAGCAGTCCGACAGGGTGGAACACTGAAGCTTTCTTT.

The V and J genes are TRBV27 and TRBJ1-5, with TRBD1 as a possible D gene (5 bases). Trimming cost V 3 bases and J 4 bases, with 10 bases left between them. Germline loops: CDR1 MNHEY, CDR2 SMNVEV (reference sequence). CDR3 length equals 14 residues. The CDR3 DNA is TGTGCCAGCAGTTTTTTGGGGCCGAATCAGCCCCAGCATTTT. Residues: CASSFLGPNQPQHF.

This clone appeared a single time. Other DNA sequences in this sample translate to the same CDR3. The chain has TRBV3-1 (or the pseudogene TRBV3-2) and TRBJ2-7, with D possibly matching TRBD1 (6 bases). Trimming removed 0 bases at V and 2 bases at J, with 11 bases between. The CDR3 is 15 residues long. Germline CDR1 is LGHDT and CDR2 is YNNKEL (reference sequence). The CDR3 nucleotides are TGTGCCAGCAGCCAAGAAAAGAGGGGGACCTACGAGCAGTACTTC. Protein product: CASSQEKRGTYEQYF.

The chain carries TRBV25-1 and TRBJ2-7, with D perhaps TRBD1 (5 bases). V lost 2 bases to trimming and J lost 2 bases, with 10 bases between them. The CDR3 is 14 amino acids. CDR1 is MGHDK, CDR2 SYGVNS, per germline. The CDR3 nucleotides are TGTGCCAGCAGTGAAACCAAAGGGGCCTACGAGCAGTACTTC. It codes for CASSETKGAYEQYF.

The rearrangement links TRBV19 to TRBJ2-1, with 10 bases lining up with TRBD2. CDR1 LNHDA and CDR2 SQIVND come from the germline V gene (reference sequence). The J segment lost 6 bases and the V segment lost 6 bases, leaving 11 bases of the junction unmatched. The CDR3 is 16 residues long. CDR3 loop: CASRPFSGRSFNEQFF. CDR3 DNA: TGTGCCAGTAGGCCTTTTAGCGGGAGGAGTTTCAATGAGCAGTTCTTC. Supplemented by reference TRBV19 and TRBJ2-1, the full variable domain reads DGGITQSPKYLFRKEGQNVTLSCEQNLNHDAMYWYRQDPGQGLRLIYYSQIVNDFQKGDIAEGYSVSREKKESFPLTVTSAQKNPTAFYLCASRPFSGRSFNEQFFGPGTRLTVL.

V usage is TRBV19 and J usage is TRBJ2-2; 10 positions agree with TRBD1. The germline V gene encodes CDR1 LNHDA and CDR2 SQIVND (reference sequence). V shed 5 bases and J 2 bases; nucleotides not matched to a gene: 5. The CDR3 length is 16 residues. The CDR3: CASSPGTGANTGELFF. In DNA, the CDR3 is TGTGCCAGTAGTCCTGGGACAGGGGCTAACACCGGGGAGCTGTTTTTT.

The chain uses TRBV18 and TRBJ1-1; 7 bases match TRBD1. This CDR3 region has 14 residues. Looked up from germline, CDR1 is KGHSH and CDR2 is LQKENI. J lost 3 bases, V lost 1 base, and 2 bases had no gene match. DNA of the CDR3: TGTGCCAGCTCACCACAGGACAGGTACACTGAAGCTTTCTTT. It translates to CASSPQDRYTEAFF.

This rearrangement joins TRBV4-2 to TRBJ2-6; D is unresolved. The V gene lost 4 bases and the J gene lost 0 bases, with 16 bases spanning the gap. CDR1 and CDR2 (germline): LGHNA, YNFKEQ. This CDR3 contains 18 residues. The CDR3 bases are TGTGCCAGCAGCCCATATGACACATCTTCCTCTGGGGCCAACGTCCTGACTTTC. Translation: CASSPYDTSSSGANVLTF.

V is TRBV7-8 and J is TRBJ1-5; 8 positions match TRBD1. The trim removed 0 bases at V and 1 base at J, leaving 14 bases unmatched. Germline CDR1 is SGHVS and CDR2 is FQNEAQ. CDR3 length equals 20 residues. The CDR3 reads CASSLATVGLGQASNQPQHF. The CDR3 DNA sequence: TGTGCCAGCAGCTTAGCGACCGTGGGATTGGGACAGGCGAGCAATCAGCCCCAGCATTTT.

The V gene is TRBV7-3, the J gene TRBJ2-2; D gene uncertain. V was pared by 5 bases and J by 2 bases, with 15 bases between. The germline V gene has CDR1 SGHTA and CDR2 FQGTGA. CDR3 length equals 16 residues. CDR3 amino acids: CASSPMRLSNTGELFF. The CDR3 coding sequence is TGTGCCAGCAGCCCTATGAGATTGTCAAACACCGGGGAGCTGTTTTTT.

The chain couples TRBV19 to TRBJ2-2, with no clear D. The germline gives CDR1 LNHDA, CDR2 SQIVND (reference sequence). Trimming stripped 3 bases from V and 6 bases from J, with 11 bases between. This CDR3 has 14 residues. CDR3: CASSIIGPPGELFF. The CDR3 nucleotides are TGTGCCAGTAGTATCATTGGGCCTCCCGGGGAGCTGTTTTTT. The full variable domain, with the rest looked up from reference TRBV19 and TRBJ2-2, is DGGITQSPKYLFRKEGQNVTLSCEQNLNHDAMYWYRQDPGQGLRLIYYSQIVNDFQKGDIAEGYSVSREKKESFPLTVTSAQKNPTAFYLCASSIIGPPGELFFGEGSRLTVL.

In DNA form, the CDR3 reads TGTGCCAGCACCCTGGGACTGTATAATTCACCCCTCCACTTT. It yields the protein CASTLGLYNSPLHF. The rearrangement links TRBV7-2 to TRBJ1-6; possibly TRBD1 for D (5 bases). The length of the CDR3 is 14 residues. Trimming left V 7 bases short and J 4 bases short, with 11 bases between. The germline V gene encodes CDR1 SGHTA and CDR2 FQGNSA.

This sequence joins TRBV7-9 and TRBJ2-1; D is unresolved. The V end lost 6 bases, the J end lost 0 bases, and 15 bases lay between the germline ends. Germline values: CDR1 SEHNR, CDR2 FQNEAQ (reference sequence). CDR3 length: 16 residues. This CDR3 is CASRGPGQLSYNEQFF. The CDR3 DNA sequence: TGTGCCAGCAGGGGTCCAGGCCAGCTCTCCTACAATGAGCAGTTCTTC. The full variable domain, rest sourced from reference TRBV7-9 and TRBJ2-1, is DTGVSQNPRHKITKRGQNVTFRCDPISEHNRLYWYRQTLGQGPEFLTYFQNEAQLEKSRLLSDRFSAERPKGSFSTLEIQRTEQGDSAMYLCASRGPGQLSYNEQFFGPGTRLTVL.

The chain has TRBV3-1 (or the pseudogene TRBV3-2) and TRBJ2-2, with D hard to call. The CDR3 covers 14 residues. Germline-derived CDR1 and CDR2 are LGHDT and YNNKEL (reference sequence). Trimming took off 2 bases at V and 1 base at J, with 5 bases between the two ends. The CDR3 spells CASSQIQNTGELFF. CDR3 coding DNA: TGTGCCAGCAGCCAAATACAGAACACCGGGGAGCTGTTTTTT.

The CDR3 DNA sequence: TGTGCCAGTACTCGGACTAGCGGGATTACCGGGGAGCTGTTTTTT. Its translation: CASTRTSGITGELFF. This rearrangement joins TRBV19 to TRBJ2-2, with 12 bases fitting TRBD2. The CDR3 has 15 residues. Germline lookup yields CDR1 LNHDA and CDR2 SQIVND (reference sequence). The J segment lost 5 bases and the V segment lost 7 bases, leaving 5 bases of the junction unmatched.

The rearrangement joins TRBV29-1 to TRBJ2-7; TRBD1 aligns across 7 bases. The CDR3 extends over 14 amino acids. The V gene's germline CDR1 is SQVTM and CDR2 ANQGSEA. The junction had 10 bases not matched to a gene; V was cut back by 6 bases and J by 2 bases. CDR3: CSVARQGLTYEQYF. DNA of the CDR3: TGCAGCGTAGCGAGACAGGGTTTGACCTACGAGCAGTACTTC.

The chain has TRBV9 and TRBJ1-3; TRBD1 matches 7 bases. CDR3 length equals 15 residues. Germline CDR1 SGDLS, CDR2 YYNGEE. V lost 0 bases to trimming and J lost 5 bases; unmatched junction nucleotides: 5. The CDR3 here is CASSVEGQSRNTIYF. DNA of the CDR3: TGTGCCAGCAGCGTAGAGGGACAGAGTAGAAACACCATATATTTT.

The sample holds a few counts of this clone. V is TRBV7-8 and J is TRBJ2-2; TRBD2 aligns across 10 bases. The CDR3 has 19 amino acids. The V and J ends lost 4 bases and 0 bases, in that order; junction bases with no gene match: 11. CDR1 is SGHVS, CDR2 FQNEAQ, per germline. The CDR3 region is CASSSRVPSGRANTGELFF. The CDR3 nucleotides are TGTGCCAGCAGCTCCAGGGTTCCCAGCGGGAGGGCGAACACCGGGGAGCTGTTTTTT.